This TCR beta chain was recorded in a study of vaccination effects on CD4 cells after COVID-19. Generated by immunoSEQ multiplex PCR, the TCRdb table keeps only in-frame clones and is missing some. The sample yields about 58,000 clones, 60% to 85% seen once. General observations from the study: Clones arising from infection and from vaccination showed marked clonal contraction late after vaccination.

Culturing for about ten days preceded CD4+ T cell isolation. Germline V gene data show CDR1 as SGHDN and CDR2 as FVKESK. Unmatched junction bases numbered 3, after V lost 0 bases and J lost 4 bases. The CDR3 loop spans 15 amino acids. A word on this clone: What it binds is not known.

V and J are TRBV14 and TRBJ2-1; 7 bases are shared with TRBD2. The clonotype was recovered from a human donor who received a COVID-19 vaccine. The source material was CD4+ T cells from PBMCs cultured without peptide, sampled before COVID-19 vaccination. The CDR3 reads CASSQDPGGYNEQFF. In DNA, the CDR3 is TGTGCCAGCAGCCAAGATCCGGGAGGTTACAATGAGCAGTTCTTC.